The next 20 T cell receptor beta chains were all read from a single sample in a study of T cells in Graves' hyperthyroidism and ophthalmopathy. TCR beta CDR3 regions were amplified from RNA transcripts. Carried out on the TCR CDR3, a first-round RT-PCR used the HTBI primer set. TCRdb reprocessed the multiplex PCR reads with MiXCR, giving one entry per CDR3 protein. The table lists hundreds of thousands of distinct CDR3 sequences, about 17% of them singletons, with about two fifths in the top ten. The specimen was blood. The receptors shown here come from a man aged 35 to 55 with Graves' hyperthyroidism.

The chain recombines TRBV20-1 with TRBJ1-5, with D unclear. The CDR3 loop spans 13 amino acids. Germline CDR1 is DFQATT and CDR2 is SNEGSKA (reference sequence). V lost 7 bases and J lost 2, with 12 bases in between. CDR3 DNA: TGCAGTGGTTCAGGTTTGGGCAATCAGCCCCAGCATTTT. Translating gives CSGSGLGNQPQHF.

The table lists this clonotype with many counts. This chain joins TRBV11-2 and TRBJ2-1, with TRBD2 matching over 8 bases. The V gene end was trimmed by 0 bases and the J gene end by 5 bases; junction bases not matched to a gene: 3. Germline V gives CDR1 SGHAT, CDR2 FQNNGV. CDR3 size: 15 residues. Here the CDR3 DNA reads TGTGCCAGCAGCTTAGAAACGGGGGGGAACAATGAGCAGTTCTTC. Its translation is CASSLETGGNNEQFF.

This clonotype has ten or more counts. The chain uses TRBV7-9 and TRBJ2-7; D not certain. The CDR3 sequence is 12 residues long. Germline V lookup: CDR1 SEHNR, CDR2 FQNEAQ (reference sequence). Trimming left V 0 bases short and J 6 bases short, with 6 bases between. CDR3 amino acids: CASSLAGTEQYF. Here the CDR3 DNA reads TGTGCCAGCAGCTTAGCGGGTACCGAGCAGTACTTC.

This clonotype was seen ten or more times. The genes are TRBV28 and TRBJ2-5, with 9 positions matching TRBD2. CDR3 length: 16 residues. After removal of 1 base from V and 4 bases from J, the junction contained 7 bases not matched to a gene. Germline CDR1 MDHEN, CDR2 SYDVKM. CDR3 protein: CASSLLGGGASETQYF. The CDR3 DNA is TGTGCCAGCAGTTTATTGGGCGGGGGGGCCTCAGAGACCCAGTACTTC.

This clonotype was counted ten times or more. This sequence joins TRBV7-2 and TRBJ2-7; 10 bases match TRBD2. J gave up 0 bases and V 2 bases, and 4 bases lay outside the gene matches. Per the germline V gene, CDR1 is SGHTA and CDR2 is FQGNSA. The CDR3 totals 16 residues. The CDR3 reads CASSLTSGESSYEQYF. The CDR3 DNA is TGTGCCAGCAGCTTAACTAGCGGGGAGAGCTCCTACGAGCAGTACTTC.

This clonotype has a count of ten or more. The chain links TRBV28 to TRBJ2-7; 8 nucleotides align to TRBD2. There are 14 residues in the CDR3. Germline CDR1 and CDR2: MDHEN and SYDVKM. V was pared by 8 bases and J by 1 base, with 7 bases of the junction left unmatched. CDR3 bases: TGTGCCAGCTTAAAGCTAGCGGGTTCCTACGAGCAGTACTTC. It translates to CASLKLAGSYEQYF.

Note on this clonotype: Given a much more abundant clone one base away, this may be a read error. The V call is TRBV28, the J call TRBJ2-1; D is unresolved. The ends were cut back, 6 bases at V and 0 bases at J, with 3 bases in the middle. Germline CDR1 and CDR2: MDHEN and SYDVKM. This CDR3 comprises 12 residues. CDR3 sequence reads: CASRSSYNEQFF. The CDR3 nucleotides are TGTGCCAGCAGGAGCTCCTACAATGAGCAGTTCTTC.

This clonotype was seen repeatedly, ten times or more. The V gene is TRBV2, the J gene TRBJ2-2; 10 positions agree with TRBD1. V lost 5 bases, J lost 4 bases, and 4 bases stayed unmatched. There are 15 residues in the CDR3. Germline assignment: CDR1 SNHLY and CDR2 FYNNEI. The CDR3 sequence is CASSRGQGFTGELFF. In DNA form, the CDR3 reads TGTGCCAGCAGTCGGGGACAGGGGTTCACCGGGGAGCTGTTTTTT.

A note on this clonotype: With a much larger clone just one base away, this may be a read error. The chain carries TRBV5-1 and TRBJ2-3; TRBD1 matches at 9 bases. Germline lookup yields CDR1 SGHRS and CDR2 YFSETQ. The CDR3 is made up of 14 amino acids. V lost 6 bases, J lost 4 bases, and 6 bases stayed unmatched. CDR3 amino acids: CASKGQGTADTQYF. CDR3 in DNA: TGCGCCAGCAAAGGACAGGGGACGGCAGATACGCAGTATTTT.

The chain combines TRBV6-2 or TRBV6-3 with TRBJ1-1, with D possibly matching TRBD1 (6 bases). The germline CDR1 and CDR2 sequences are MNHEY and SVGEGT. CDR3 size: 22 residues. Trimming removed 2 bases from V and 0 bases from J, with 31 bases in between. The CDR3 sequence: CASSYGPTDSRGFYPMNTEAFF. CDR3 DNA: TGTGCCAGCAGTTACGGACCTACGGATAGCAGGGGATTCTATCCTATGAACACTGAAGCTTTCTTT.

There are many counts of this clonotype. The chain combines TRBV18 with TRBJ1-1; unclear D gene. Trimming took off 0 bases at V and 3 bases at J, with 17 bases between the two ends. Germline loops: CDR1 KGHSH, CDR2 LQKENI. This CDR3 spans 17 amino acids. This chain's CDR3 is CASSPPGPPQSYTEAFF. DNA of the CDR3: TGTGCCAGCTCACCACCGGGTCCCCCGCAGAGTTACACTGAAGCTTTCTTT.

This clonotype was detected a few times. The rearrangement uses TRBV6-1 and TRBJ1-5; perhaps TRBD1 as D (6 bases). Trimming pared 2 bases from V and 0 bases from J, leaving 20 bases between. CDR3 length: 19 residues. Germline loops: CDR1 MNHNS, CDR2 SASEGT. The CDR3 DNA reads as TGTGCCAGCAGTGAAAGTCAGGGGCTGTATTTTCGTAGCAATCAGCCCCAGCATTTT. As protein: CASSESQGLYFRSNQPQHF.

This clonotype was counted at least ten times. The CDR3 DNA is TGTGCCAGCAGGGGCAGGGGGCTCTCTGGGGCCAACGTCCTGACTTTC. Translating gives CASRGRGLSGANVLTF. The chain has TRBV12-3 or TRBV12-4 and TRBJ2-6; 8 nucleotides line up with TRBD1. This CDR3 is built from 16 residues. The trim removed 6 bases at V and 0 bases at J, leaving 4 bases unmatched.

This clonotype has more than one count but fewer than ten. The J gene is TRBJ1-5, the V gene TRBV7-9, with 9 bases matching TRBD1. The CDR3 consists of 17 residues. V was pared by 4 bases and J by 1 base, with 8 bases of the junction left unmatched. The germline V gene encodes CDR1 SEHNR and CDR2 FQNEAQ (reference sequence). The CDR3 reads CASSSGSGTGSNQPQHF. The CDR3 DNA reads TGTGCCAGCAGCTCCGGAAGTGGGACAGGGAGCAATCAGCCCCAGCATTTT.

This clonotype was seen at least ten times. J is TRBJ1-6 and V is TRBV7-3; D may be TRBD1 (5 bases). This CDR3 has 16 amino acids. Germline CDR1 is SGHTA and CDR2 is FQGTGA. Trimming removed 5 bases from V and 6 bases from J, with 17 bases in between. CDR3 nucleotides: TGTGCCAGCAGCGAACGCAGGGCTTCGGGTAATTCACCCCTCCACTTT. Translation: CASSERRASGNSPLHF.

This clonotype has a count of ten or more. This rearrangement joins TRBV20-1 to TRBJ2-3, with TRBD2 matching over 11 bases. The germline CDR1 and CDR2 sequences are DFQATT and SNEGSKA (reference sequence). The CDR3 runs 17 residues. V lost 5 bases, J lost 4 bases, and 14 bases stayed unmatched. As DNA, the CDR3 is TGCAGTGCTCGACACGGAAAAACTAGCGGGGGTCCAGATACGCAGTATTTT. This encodes CSARHGKTSGGPDTQYF.

J is TRBJ2-5 and V is TRBV7-2; 7 bases are shared with TRBD2. CDR1 SGHTA and CDR2 FQGNSA come from the germline V gene. The J segment lost 5 bases and the V segment lost 1 base, leaving 13 bases of the junction unmatched. The CDR3 spans 17 residues. The CDR3 DNA reads TGTGCCAGCAGCTTAGTTCTAGCGGCCGGGGGTAGGGAGACCCAGTACTTC. Residues: CASSLVLAAGGRETQYF. Using reference TRBV7-2 and TRBJ2-5 for the parts outside the CDR3, the full variable domain is GAGVSQSPSNKVTEKGKDVELRCDPISGHTALYWYRQSLGQGLEFLIYFQGNSAPDKSGLPSDRFSAERTGGSVSTLTIQRTQQEDSAVYLCASSLVLAAGGRETQYFGPGTRLLVL.

This clonotype was observed at least ten times. V and J are TRBV9 and TRBJ2-3; no clear D gene. CDR1 is SGDLS and CDR2 is YYNGEE in the germline V gene. Trimming pared 0 bases from V and 2 bases from J, leaving 4 bases between. The CDR3 runs 13 residues. CDR3 in amino acids: CASSVVFTDTQYF. CDR3 nucleotides: TGTGCCAGCAGCGTAGTGTTCACAGATACGCAGTATTTT. Complete variable domain (other parts from reference TRBV9 and TRBJ2-3): DSGVTQTPKHLITATGQRVTLRCSPRSGDLSVYWYQQSLDQGLQFLIQYYNGEERAKGNILERFSAQQFPDLHSELNLSSLELGDSALYFCASSVVFTDTQYFGPGTRLTVL.

This clonotype came up many times. V is TRBV5-5 and J is TRBJ1-6; D might be TRBD1 (5 bases). Germline V gene data show CDR1 as SGHKS and CDR2 as YYEKEE (reference sequence). The CDR3 contains 17 residues. With 0 bases removed from V and 3 bases from J, the gap between germline ends came to 13 bases. CDR3 DNA: TGTGCCAGCAGCTTGGCCACAGGATTCGGCTATAATTCACCCCTCCACTTT. Its translation: CASSLATGFGYNSPLHF.

This clonotype was detected only a few times. The chain has TRBV30 and TRBJ1-6; TRBD1 might be the D (5 bases). The CDR3 sequence is 18 residues long. The V gene lost 2 bases and the J gene lost 7 bases, with 24 bases spanning the gap. The germline V gene encodes CDR1 GTSNPN and CDR2 SVGIG (reference sequence). CDR3 sequence reads: CAWSNPQSSGHWNSPLHF. Here the CDR3 DNA reads TGTGCCTGGAGTAACCCGCAGTCATCCGGACACTGGAATTCACCCCTCCACTTT.